This T cell receptor (beta chain) derives from a study of T cell repertoires in cytomegalovirus infection. For the study at large: TCR beta signatures that were public indicated CMV infection and matching HLA type. General observations from the study: Cumulative public TCR beta family frequency identified CMV carriers with the relevant HLA.

The trim removed 0 bases at V and 4 bases at J, leaving 1 base unmatched. This CDR3 region has 16 residues. Germline V gene data show CDR1 as MNHEY and CDR2 as SVGEGT. This clonotype has ten or more counts. Its antigen is unidentified. TCRdb processed the reads anew with MiXCR; each CDR3 protein has one entry. The sample carries some 150,000 distinct CDR3 sequences, 5.5% to 7% recorded once. The TCR originated in a human donor in good health (CMV status not recorded). Some clones in this sample may be carry-over from other donors' samples. Sequencing was performed on PBMCs. The chain couples TRBV6-2 or TRBV6-3 to TRBJ2-1; 12 bases line up with TRBD2. The DNA of the CDR3 is TGTGCCAGCAGTTACTCAGGACTAGCGGGATACAATGAGCAGTTCTTC. Amino acid sequence: CASSYSGLAGYNEQFF.